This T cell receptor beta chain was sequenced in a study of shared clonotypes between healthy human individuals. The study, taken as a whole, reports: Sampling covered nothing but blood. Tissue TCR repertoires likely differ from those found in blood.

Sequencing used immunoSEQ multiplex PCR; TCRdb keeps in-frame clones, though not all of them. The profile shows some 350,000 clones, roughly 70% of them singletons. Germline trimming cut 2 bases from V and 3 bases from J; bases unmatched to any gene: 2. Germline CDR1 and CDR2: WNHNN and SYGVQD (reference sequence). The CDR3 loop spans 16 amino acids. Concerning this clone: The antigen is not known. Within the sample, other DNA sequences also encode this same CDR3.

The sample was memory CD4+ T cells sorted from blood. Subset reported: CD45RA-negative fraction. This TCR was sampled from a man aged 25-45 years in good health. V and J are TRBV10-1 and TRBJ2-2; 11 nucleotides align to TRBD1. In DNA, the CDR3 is TGCGCCAGCAGTGAGGTGGGACAGGGGGACACCGGGGAGCTGTTTTTT. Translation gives CASSEVGQGDTGELFF.